Listed below are T cell receptor beta chains from one sample, sequenced in a study of the immune and genomic landscape of osteosarcoma. Method: immunoSEQ multiplex PCR; TCRdb's copy keeps in-frame clones and lacks some. The table shows some 2,500 clones, with under 75% occurring only once. The sample consisted of osteosarcoma tumor tissue from the lung. These receptors came from a human donor with osteosarcoma. CDR3s leave out the opening cysteine and the closing phenylalanine or tryptophan. The order of the fields is J gene, D gene, CDR3 length, clone size, V gene, CDR3 protein. The D gene is left open where the match is weak. The size field is filled for only some rows; it gives once, few, many or a size class.

TRBJ2-7,.,13,.,TRBV5-1,ASSLSSQGSYEQY
TRBJ1-1,.,8,.,TRBV20-1,TSGQSEAF
TRBJ1-5,.,12,.,TRBV30,AWNPGTLNQPQH
TRBJ2-7,.,13,few,TRBV10-3,AISEPPGLSYEQY
TRBJ2-2,.,10,.,TRBV10-3,AKGTGVGELF
TRBJ1-2,.,13,few,TRBV30,AWEEGSPVEHGYT
TRBJ1-2,.,12,few,TRBV11-2,ASSRAPTSHGYT
TRBJ1-1,.,13,.,TRBV19,ASSIVHSGATEAF
TRBJ2-2,TRBD2,13,.,TRBV11-3,ASSSLAGNTGELF
TRBJ2-5,TRBD2,13,.,TRBV5-1,ASRPLAGGQETQY
TRBJ1-1,TRBD1,13,.,TRBV12-5,ASGPGTGVGTEAF
TRBJ1-4,TRBD1,13,.,TRBV6-5,ASSPQGAGNEKLF
TRBJ2-3,.,11,.,TRBV5-8,ASSLSLTDTQY
TRBJ1-4,.,13,.,TRBV6-5,ASSYGGRGNEKLF
TRBJ1-2,.,10,.,TRBV2,ASSQTGNGYT
TRBJ1-2,.,9,.,TRBV10-2,ASSVGYGYT
TRBJ2-3,TRBD2,13,.,TRBV7-3,ASSLTSGGTDTQY
TRBJ1-1,.,11,.,TRBV10-1,ASRVDENTEAF
TRBJ1-4,.,13,.,TRBV11-2,ASSSLRGGLEKLF
TRBJ1-5,.,10,.,TRBV7-9,ASSLDARPQH